Each of the 18 T cell receptor beta chains below was sequenced from the same sample in a study of blood T cell repertoires in COVID-19. Generated by immunoSEQ multiplex PCR, the TCRdb table keeps only in-frame clones and is missing some. In the table there are under 200,000 clones, more than 75% of which are singletons. Specimen: peripheral blood. The receptors were gathered from a man between 18 and 29 years old with active or convalescent COVID-19.

The chain has TRBV7-6 and TRBJ2-5; 10 bases align to TRBD2. CDR1 is SGHVS and CDR2 is FNYEAQ in the germline V gene. The CDR3 spans 15 residues. The V gene end was trimmed by 5 bases and the J gene end by 1 base; junction bases not matched to a gene: 4. The DNA for the CDR3 is TGTGCCAGCAGCCGAGGACTAGCGGTCCAAGAGACCCAGTACTTC. Its translation is CASSRGLAVQETQYF.

The J gene is TRBJ1-1, the V gene TRBV14; possibly TRBD1 for D (6 bases). The CDR3 is made up of 15 amino acids. Germline CDR1 SGHDN, CDR2 FVKESK. V lost 0 bases and J lost 1, with 9 bases in between. CDR3 sequence (DNA): TGTGCCAGCAGCCAAGATACAGGGCCGAACACTGAAGCTTTCTTT. Translating it yields CASSQDTGPNTEAFF. The variable domain in full, with the rest retrieved from reference TRBV14 and TRBJ1-1, is EAGVTQFPSHSVIEKGQTVTLRCDPISGHDNLYWYRRVMGKEIKFLLHFVKESKQDESGMPNNRFLAERTGGTYSTLKVQPAELEDSGVYFCASSQDTGPNTEAFFGQGTRLTVV.

The V call is TRBV25-1, the J call TRBJ2-1; TRBD2 aligns across 10 bases. V shed 3 bases, J shed 6 bases, and the junction held 11 bases outside the gene matches. Germline CDR1 reads MGHDK; CDR2 reads SYGVNS. The CDR3 has 17 amino acids. The CDR3 reads CASSEPLASGGANEQFF. CDR3 sequence (DNA): TGTGCCAGCAGTGAGCCACTTGCCAGCGGGGGGGCCAATGAGCAGTTCTTC.

The chain recombines TRBV7-6 with TRBJ2-3; weak D call: TRBD2 (5 bases). Germline loops: CDR1 SGHVS, CDR2 FNYEAQ. Between the trimmed V and J ends, which lost 5 bases and 4 bases, there was a span of 10 bases. CDR3 size: 13 residues. The CDR3 loop reads CASSRGSADTQYF. In DNA form, the CDR3 reads TGTGCCAGCAGCCGAGGTAGCGCAGATACGCAGTATTTT.

This rearrangement joins TRBV5-1 to TRBJ2-3; perhaps TRBD1 as D (6 bases). The CDR3 contains 15 residues. Germline CDR1 SGHRS, CDR2 YFSETQ. V was trimmed by 2 bases and J by 2 bases, leaving 12 bases between them. Here the CDR3 reads CASSLQGSYTDTQYF. The CDR3 DNA reads as TGCGCCAGCAGCTTACAGGGTAGTTACACAGATACGCAGTATTTT.

In DNA form, the CDR3 reads TGTGCCAGCAGCCTCGTTGTAACAGATACGCAGTATTTT. This sequence encodes CASSLVVTDTQYF. The chain joins TRBV3-1 (or the pseudogene TRBV3-2) to TRBJ2-3; D not resolved. V was clipped by 4 bases and J by 3 bases, with 8 bases between them. CDR1 is LGHDT, CDR2 YNNKEL, per germline (reference sequence). The CDR3 contains 13 residues.

The CDR3 protein is CASSQGPGELTSFF. The CDR3 DNA sequence: TGTGCCAGCAGCCAAGGTCCAGGGGAACTGACTTCGTTTTTT. V usage is TRBV4-2 and J usage is TRBJ1-4; D perhaps matches TRBD1 (6 bases). The CDR3 extends over 14 amino acids. The V and J ends lost 1 base and 16 bases respectively, with 19 bases between them. Germline loops: CDR1 LGHNA, CDR2 YNFKEQ.

The V and J genes are TRBV13 and TRBJ2-2; tentatively, D is TRBD2 (5 bases). The CDR3 is made up of 16 amino acids. CDR1 and CDR2 from the germline V gene are PRHDT and FYEKMQ (reference sequence). Trimming left V 5 bases short and J 0 bases short, with 13 bases between. In DNA form, the CDR3 reads TGTGCCAGCAGCGAGACATGGGAGACGAACACCGGGGAGCTGTTTTTT. The encoded protein is CASSETWETNTGELFF.

This chain uses TRBV7-9 with TRBJ1-1; tentative D call: TRBD1 (5 bases). The CDR3 sequence is 14 residues long. Trimming took 5 bases from V and 5 from J, leaving 15 bases between them. The germline CDR1 and CDR2 sequences are SEHNR and FQNEAQ (reference sequence). The CDR3 bases are TGTGCCAGCAGCCAGGGTCTGGTGGGGACTGAAGCTTTCTTT. Protein sequence: CASSQGLVGTEAFF. Filled out from reference TRBV7-9 and TRBJ1-1, the complete variable domain reads DTGVSQNPRHKITKRGQNVTFRCDPISEHNRLYWYRQTLGQGPEFLTYFQNEAQLEKSRLLSDRFSAERPKGSFSTLEIQRTEQGDSAMYLCASSQGLVGTEAFFGQGTRLTVV.

J is TRBJ1-1 and V is TRBV27; 7 nucleotides match TRBD1. CDR1 and CDR2 from the germline V gene are MNHEY and SMNVEV (reference sequence). This CDR3 contains 15 residues. V was pared by 6 bases and J by 0 bases, with 7 bases of the junction left unmatched. This CDR3 is CASRRQGDVNTEAFF. DNA for the CDR3: TGTGCCAGCAGGAGACAGGGAGACGTGAACACTGAAGCTTTCTTT.

The genes are TRBV6-2 or TRBV6-3 and TRBJ2-5; unclear D gene. The CDR3 length is 12 residues. V lost 6 bases, J lost 5 bases, and 10 bases lay in between. The germline gives CDR1 MNHEY, CDR2 SVGEGT. The CDR3 DNA sequence: TGTGCCAGCAGCCCGGCGGATGAGACCCAGTACTTC. Protein product: CASSPADETQYF.

The genes are TRBV12-5 and TRBJ2-1; D remains ambiguous. The CDR3 is made up of 12 amino acids. Germline values: CDR1 LGHNT, CDR2 FRNRAP. The V gene lost 4 bases and the J gene lost 6 bases, with 7 bases spanning the gap. The CDR3 nucleotides read TGTGCTAGTGGTTCCAGGTCCAATGAGCAGTTCTTC. This translates into CASGSRSNEQFF. Full variable domain (rest looked up from reference TRBV12-5 and TRBJ2-1): DARVTQTPRHKVTEMGQEVTMRCQPILGHNTVFWYRQTMMQGLELLAYFRNRAPLDDSGMPKDRFSAEMPDATLATLKIQPSEPRDSAVYFCASGSRSNEQFFGPGTRLTVL.

This chain links TRBV5-4 with TRBJ2-3; D is possibly TRBD1 (5 bases). The V gene lost 3 bases and the J gene lost 0 bases, with 14 bases spanning the gap. This CDR3 comprises 16 residues. Germline V gives CDR1 SGHNT, CDR2 YYREEE (reference sequence). As DNA, the CDR3 is TGTGCCAGCAGCTCTGGTGGCCGACAGAGCACAGATACGCAGTATTTT. Its translation: CASSSGGRQSTDTQYF.

This chain uses TRBV11-3 with TRBJ1-1, with D hard to call. This CDR3 comprises 13 residues. V lost 0 bases and J lost 3, with 5 bases in between. Germline lookup yields CDR1 SGHNT and CDR2 YENEEA. This CDR3 is CASSLDRYTEAFF. DNA for the CDR3: TGTGCCAGCAGCTTAGATAGATACACTGAAGCTTTCTTT.

The V call is TRBV13, the J call TRBJ1-3, with D perhaps TRBD1 (5 bases). The CDR3 is 15 residues long. V shed 1 base and J shed 4 bases, with 11 bases lying between them. Germline values: CDR1 PRHDT, CDR2 FYEKMQ (reference sequence). This CDR3 reads CASSLEVAGGNTIYF. Written as DNA, the CDR3 is TGTGCCAGCAGCTTAGAGGTGGCAGGGGGAAACACCATATATTTT.

The genes are TRBV4-2 and TRBJ2-3; TRBD2 matches 10 bases. V trimming: 4 bases; J trimming: 5 bases; junction bases outside the gene matches: 6. The CDR3 sequence is 15 residues long. Looked up from germline, CDR1 is LGHNA and CDR2 is YNFKEQ. The CDR3 spells CASSLGTSAVDTQYF. Here the CDR3 DNA reads TGTGCCAGCAGCCTTGGGACTAGCGCTGTAGATACGCAGTATTTT.

The V and J genes are TRBV7-8 and TRBJ2-3; D might be TRBD2 (6 bases). CDR3 length: 14 amino acids. Germline-derived CDR1 and CDR2 are SGHVS and FQNEAQ. V shed 3 bases and J shed 5 bases, with 12 bases lying between them. The CDR3 DNA follows: TGTGCCAGCAGCTTCGCCGGGAGAGGAGATACGCAGTATTTT. Protein sequence: CASSFAGRGDTQYF.

This clone was detected only once. The chain links TRBV6-2 or TRBV6-3 to TRBJ2-7; 8 nucleotides line up with TRBD1. Germline-derived CDR1 and CDR2 are MNHEY and SVGEGT. This CDR3 region has 17 residues. The junction had 9 bases not matched to a gene; V was cut back by 2 bases and J by 0 bases. CDR3 DNA sequence: TGTGCCAGCAGTTACGACATGGACAGGGTCCTCTCCTACGAGCAGTACTTC. Its translation is CASSYDMDRVLSYEQYF.